This TCR beta chain comes out of a study of shared clonotypes between healthy human individuals. Study background: Each donor contributed plates that comprised three CD4 naive, three CD4 memory, two CD8 naive and one CD8 memory.

The donor cohort consisted entirely of Caucasian adults residing in Nashville, Tennessee. Overall study findings and caveats: Richness estimates generally favored naive over memory subsets.

Roughly 30,000 T cell genomes (roughly 220 ng DNA) went into each sorted-subset replicate. The protocol was immunoSEQ multiplex PCR, while the TCRdb copy is restricted to in-frame clones and leaves out a portion. The table has about 1 million clones, around 74% seen once. Trimming took off 8 bases at V and 3 bases at J, with 7 bases between the two ends. This CDR3 has 11 residues. Germline assignment: CDR1 MNHNS and CDR2 SASEGT. Regarding this clone: Its antigen is currently unknown.

The chain has TRBV6-1 and TRBJ2-5; D is ambiguous. The source is a man between 18 and 35 years old in good health. The sequenced sample was memory CD4+ T cells sorted from blood. Subset reported: CD45RA-negative fraction. CDR3 DNA sequence: TGTGCCAGCGGGTCCAAAGAGACCCAGTACTTC. Protein sequence: CASGSKETQYF.